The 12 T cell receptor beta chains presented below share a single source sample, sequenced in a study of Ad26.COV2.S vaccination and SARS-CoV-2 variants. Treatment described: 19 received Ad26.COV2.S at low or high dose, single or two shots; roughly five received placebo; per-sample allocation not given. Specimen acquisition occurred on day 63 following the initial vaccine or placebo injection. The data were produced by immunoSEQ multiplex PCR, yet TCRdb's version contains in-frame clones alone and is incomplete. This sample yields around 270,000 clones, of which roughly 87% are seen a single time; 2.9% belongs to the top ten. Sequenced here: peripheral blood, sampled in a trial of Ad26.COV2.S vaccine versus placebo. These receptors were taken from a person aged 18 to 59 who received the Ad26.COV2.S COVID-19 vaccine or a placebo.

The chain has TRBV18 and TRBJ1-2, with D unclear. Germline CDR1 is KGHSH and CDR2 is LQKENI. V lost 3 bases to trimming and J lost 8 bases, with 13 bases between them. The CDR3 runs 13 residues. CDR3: CASSPSGVLGYTF. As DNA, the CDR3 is TGTGCCAGCTCACCCTCCGGGGTTTTAGGCTACACCTTC. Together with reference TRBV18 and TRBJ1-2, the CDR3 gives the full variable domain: NAGVMQNPRHLVRRRGQEARLRCSPMKGHSHVYWYRQLPEEGLKFMVYLQKENIIDESGMPKERFSAEFPKEGPSILRIQQVVRGDSAAYFCASSPSGVLGYTFGSGTRLTVV.

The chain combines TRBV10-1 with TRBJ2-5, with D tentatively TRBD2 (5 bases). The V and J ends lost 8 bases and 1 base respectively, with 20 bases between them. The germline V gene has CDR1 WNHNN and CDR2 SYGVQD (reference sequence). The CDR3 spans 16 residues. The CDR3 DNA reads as TGCGCCAGCGGGTTTAAGGTTGAGGGTATCCAAGAGACCCAGTACTTC. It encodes CASGFKVEGIQETQYF.

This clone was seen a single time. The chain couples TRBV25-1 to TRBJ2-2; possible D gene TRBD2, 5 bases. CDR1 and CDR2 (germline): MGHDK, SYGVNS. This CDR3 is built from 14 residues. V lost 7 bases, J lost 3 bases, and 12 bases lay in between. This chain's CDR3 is CASMTSGHTGELFF. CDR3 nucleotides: TGTGCCAGCATGACCAGCGGTCACACCGGGGAGCTGTTTTTT. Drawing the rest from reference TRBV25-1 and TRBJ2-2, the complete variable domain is EADIYQTPRYLVIGTGKKITLECSQTMGHDKMYWYQQDPGMELHLIHYSYGVNSTEKGDLSSESTVSRIRTEHFPLTLESARPSHTSQYLCASMTSGHTGELFFGEGSRLTVL.

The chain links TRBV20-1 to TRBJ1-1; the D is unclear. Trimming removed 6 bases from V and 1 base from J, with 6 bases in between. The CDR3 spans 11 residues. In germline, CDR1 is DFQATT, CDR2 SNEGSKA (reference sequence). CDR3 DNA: TGCAGTGCCAGAAGGAACACTGAAGCTTTCTTT. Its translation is CSARRNTEAFF.

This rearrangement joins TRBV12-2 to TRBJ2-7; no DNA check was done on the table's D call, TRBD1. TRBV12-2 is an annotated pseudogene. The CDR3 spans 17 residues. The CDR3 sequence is CASRPRQGKGSNYEQYV. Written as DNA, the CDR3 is TGTGCAAGTCGCCCCCGACAGGGGAAAGGTAGCAATTACGAGCAGTACGTC.

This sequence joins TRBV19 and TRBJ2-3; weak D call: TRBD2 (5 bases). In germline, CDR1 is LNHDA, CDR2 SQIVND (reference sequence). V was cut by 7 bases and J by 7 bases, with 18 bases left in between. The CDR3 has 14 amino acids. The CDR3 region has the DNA TGTGCCAGTACAACGGGGAAGGATTGGAATACGCAGTATTTT. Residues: CASTTGKDWNTQYF. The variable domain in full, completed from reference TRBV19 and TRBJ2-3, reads DGGITQSPKYLFRKEGQNVTLSCEQNLNHDAMYWYRQDPGQGLRLIYYSQIVNDFQKGDIAEGYSVSREKKESFPLTVTSAQKNPTAFYLCASTTGKDWNTQYFGPGTRLTVL.

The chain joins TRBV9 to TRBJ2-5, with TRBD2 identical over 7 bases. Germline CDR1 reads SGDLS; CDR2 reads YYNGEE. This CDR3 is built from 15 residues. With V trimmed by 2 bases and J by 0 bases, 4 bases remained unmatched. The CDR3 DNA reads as TGTGCCAGCAGCGTTGGGACTACCTACCAAGAGACCCAGTACTTC. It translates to CASSVGTTYQETQYF.

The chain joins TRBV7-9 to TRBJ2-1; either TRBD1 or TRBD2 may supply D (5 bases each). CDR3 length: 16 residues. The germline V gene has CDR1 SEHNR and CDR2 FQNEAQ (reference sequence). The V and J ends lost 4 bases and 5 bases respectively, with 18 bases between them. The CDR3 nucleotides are TGTGCCAGCAGCTCAACCGGGACGCCGCGGCACAATGAGCAGTTCTTC. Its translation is CASSSTGTPRHNEQFF.

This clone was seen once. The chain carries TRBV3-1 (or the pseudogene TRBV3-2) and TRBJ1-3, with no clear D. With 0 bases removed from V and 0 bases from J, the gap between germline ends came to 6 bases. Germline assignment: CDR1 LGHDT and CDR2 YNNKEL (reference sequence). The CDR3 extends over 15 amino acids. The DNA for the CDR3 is TGTGCCAGCAGCCAAGATTCCGTCTCTGGAAACACCATATATTTT. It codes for CASSQDSVSGNTIYF.

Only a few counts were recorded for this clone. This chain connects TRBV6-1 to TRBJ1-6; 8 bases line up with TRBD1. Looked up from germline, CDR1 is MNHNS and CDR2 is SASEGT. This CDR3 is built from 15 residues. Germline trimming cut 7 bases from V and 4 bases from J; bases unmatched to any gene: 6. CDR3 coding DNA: TGTGCCAGCAACCGGGACAGGCAATATAATTCACCCCTCCACTTT. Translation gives CASNRDRQYNSPLHF.

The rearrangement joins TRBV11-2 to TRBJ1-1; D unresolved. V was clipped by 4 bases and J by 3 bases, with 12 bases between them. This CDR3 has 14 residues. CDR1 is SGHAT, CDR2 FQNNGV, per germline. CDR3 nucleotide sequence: TGTGCCAGCAGCTCCCTTCCCGAGGACACTGAAGCTTTCTTT. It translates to CASSSLPEDTEAFF.

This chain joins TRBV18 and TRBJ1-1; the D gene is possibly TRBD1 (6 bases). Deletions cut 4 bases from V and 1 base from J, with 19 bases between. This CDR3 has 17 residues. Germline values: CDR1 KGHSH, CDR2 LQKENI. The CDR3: CASSRHRLKGENTEAFF. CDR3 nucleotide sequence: TGTGCCAGCTCACGACACCGGCTGAAGGGGGAGAACACTGAAGCTTTCTTT.